The 27 T cell receptor beta chains below were found in one sample sequenced in a study of blood T cells in healthy people across ages. Sample-barcoded 5' priming and a J-beta primer mix drove a second PCR of roughly 6 to 12 cycles. TCRdb redid the calling of the 5' RACE reads with MiXCR, one entry per CDR3 protein. The sample has 1.5 million to 2 million distinct CDR3 sequences; roughly a third are singletons. Material: blood. The receptors shown here come from a woman in her thirties in good health.

A single count supports this clonotype. The chain is built from TRBV10-1 and TRBJ2-7; D gene unclear. The CDR3 sequence is 11 residues long. The V gene's germline CDR1 is WNHNN and CDR2 SYGVQD (reference sequence). V lost 11 bases and J 4 bases, leaving 12 bases between the germline ends. The CDR3 here is CAPLPVYEQYF. The CDR3 nucleotides read TGCGCCCCTCTCCCCGTGTACGAGCAGTACTTC.

J is TRBJ2-7 and V is TRBV7-9, with 7 bases fitting TRBD1. The trim removed 1 base at V and 6 bases at J, leaving 6 bases unmatched. CDR3 length: 14 residues. The V gene's germline CDR1 is SEHNR and CDR2 FQNEAQ (reference sequence). CDR3 in amino acids: CASSLDRGGGEQYF. The CDR3 nucleotides are TGTGCCAGCAGCTTAGACAGGGGCGGCGGCGAGCAGTACTTC. Full variable domain (missing parts from reference TRBV7-9 and TRBJ2-7): DTGVSQNPRHKITKRGQNVTFRCDPISEHNRLYWYRQTLGQGPEFLTYFQNEAQLEKSRLLSDRFSAERPKGSFSTLEIQRTEQGDSAMYLCASSLDRGGGEQYFGPGTRLTVT.

This sequence joins TRBV5-6 and TRBJ2-5; 16 nucleotides line up with TRBD2. The CDR3 loop spans 16 amino acids. Germline CDR1 SGHDT, CDR2 YYEEEE. The ends lost 4 bases at V and 6 bases at J; junction bases unmatched: 6. This CDR3 is CASSLGLAGGQKTQYF. CDR3 bases: TGTGCCAGCAGCCTGGGACTAGCGGGGGGGCAGAAGACCCAGTACTTC.

This clonotype was detected many times. The rearrangement links TRBV5-1 to TRBJ2-7, with TRBD2 identical over 13 bases. V gave up 4 bases and J gave up 3 bases; unmatched junction bases: 4. CDR3 length equals 15 residues. Germline CDR1 SGHRS, CDR2 YFSETQ. CDR3 residues: CASSPGLAGFYEQYF. As DNA, the CDR3 is TGCGCCAGCAGCCCGGGACTAGCGGGATTCTACGAGCAGTACTTC.

In its sample, this clonotype was seen many times. The V and J genes are TRBV4-1 and TRBJ2-7, with D perhaps being TRBD1 or TRBD2 (7 bases each). This CDR3 spans 16 amino acids. Germline V gives CDR1 MGHRA, CDR2 YSYEKL. V was cut by 4 bases and J by 3 bases, with 19 bases left in between. The CDR3 region is CASSPLGGGQNYEQYF. The CDR3, as DNA: TGCGCCAGCAGCCCCCTGGGGGGGGGACAGAACTACGAGCAGTACTTC.

This clonotype has only a few counts. The V call is TRBV10-3, the J call TRBJ2-5; 15 bases are shared with TRBD2. The V gene's germline CDR1 is ENHRY and CDR2 SYGVKD. After removal of 4 bases from V and 1 base from J, the junction contained 1 base not matched to a gene. CDR3 length equals 16 residues. The CDR3 bases are TGTGCCATCAGTGGGACTAGCGGGGGGGCCCAAGAGACCCAGTACTTC. Translation gives CAISGTSGGAQETQYF.

This chain connects TRBV20-1 to TRBJ2-1; D is uncertain. Germline values: CDR1 DFQATT, CDR2 SNEGSKA (reference sequence). V lost 3 bases, J lost 3 bases, and 6 bases lay in between. The CDR3 is made up of 12 amino acids. The CDR3 region has the DNA TGCAGTGCTAGCATCAGCTACAATGAGCAGTTCTTC. It translates to CSASISYNEQFF.

The chain is built from TRBV6-2 or TRBV6-3 and TRBJ2-1, with a possible D match to TRBD1 (5 bases). Trimming took off 11 bases at V and 9 bases at J, with 17 bases between the two ends. The CDR3 spans 12 residues. The germline V gene encodes CDR1 MNHEY and CDR2 SVGEGT. For the CDR3, the DNA is TGTGCCGGGGCTAGTCTAACTGGTGAGCAGTTCTTC. Encoded protein: CAGASLTGEQFF.

This clonotype was detected a few times. V and J are TRBV7-2 and TRBJ2-5, with TRBD2 as a possible D gene (5 bases). The CDR3 runs 14 residues. CDR1 is SGHTA, CDR2 FQGNSA, per germline. The V end was cut by 6 bases, the J end by 5 bases, with 16 bases between. The CDR3 region is CASSVRRMEETQYF. The CDR3 nucleotides are TGTGCCAGCAGTGTCCGGAGGATGGAGGAGACCCAGTACTTC.

This clonotype was recorded a few times. CDR3 residues: CASSQASAGAYNEQFF. The CDR3 DNA reads as TGCGCCAGCAGCCAAGCATCAGCGGGGGCCTACAATGAGCAGTTCTTC. The rearrangement joins TRBV4-1 to TRBJ2-1; 8 bases agree with TRBD2. The V and J ends lost 1 base and 2 bases, in that order; junction bases with no gene match: 4. The CDR3 contains 16 residues. The V gene's germline CDR1 is MGHRA and CDR2 YSYEKL.

This clonotype was seen a few times. This chain links TRBV6-4 with TRBJ2-7, with D maybe TRBD1 (6 bases). CDR1 and CDR2 from the germline V gene are MRHNA and SNTAGT. V lost 8 bases to trimming and J lost 7 bases, with 24 bases between them. This CDR3 has 15 residues. The CDR3 bases are TGTGCCAGCTTCCACCCAAGGGGGTACAGCGAGGAGCAGTACTTC. Translating gives CASFHPRGYSEEQYF.

This clonotype was seen more than once but under ten times. The chain couples TRBV5-4 to TRBJ2-3; D is perhaps TRBD1 or TRBD2 (6 bases each). The CDR3 is 17 amino acids. V gave up 0 bases and J gave up 0 bases, with 14 bases separating them. Germline V lookup: CDR1 SGHNT, CDR2 YYREEE (reference sequence). This chain's CDR3 is CASSLGSGGPSTDTQYF. Here the CDR3 DNA reads TGTGCCAGCAGCTTGGGGTCCGGGGGCCCGAGCACAGATACGCAGTATTTT.

The chain carries TRBV13 and TRBJ2-1; D is ambiguous. This CDR3 is 18 amino acids long. The V and J ends lost 5 bases and 5 bases respectively, with 25 bases between them. The germline V gene encodes CDR1 PRHDT and CDR2 FYEKMQ (reference sequence). The CDR3 loop reads CASSRILKWRQSNNEQFF. The CDR3 DNA reads TGTGCCAGCAGCCGTATCCTAAAGTGGAGACAAAGTAACAATGAGCAGTTCTTC.

The V gene is TRBV15, the J gene TRBJ1-5; D uncertain. The CDR3 loop spans 14 amino acids. V gave up 6 bases and J gave up 4 bases, with 13 bases separating them. Per germline, CDR1 LNHNV and CDR2 YYDKDF (reference sequence). The CDR3 loop reads CATSGGSVNQPQHF. The CDR3 DNA follows: TGTGCCACCAGTGGCGGGTCAGTAAATCAGCCCCAGCATTTT.

This clonotype has a count of ten or more. At one end, the junction sequence differs from germline, possibly due to a read error. The genes are TRBV28 and TRBJ1-1; 9 bases line up with TRBD1. The CDR3 runs to 15 residues. Germline V CDR1 and CDR2: MDHEN, SYDVKM. Written as DNA, the CDR3 is TGCGCCAGCAGCTCACCGGGACAGGGGAACACTGAAGCTTTCTTT. Amino acid sequence: CASSSPGQGNTEAFF.

Remarks on this clonotype: Sequence at one end of the junction differs from germline and may be a read error. The V gene is TRBV5-1, the J gene TRBJ2-3; 9 bases are shared with TRBD2. Germline CDR1 is SGHRS and CDR2 is YFSETQ. This CDR3 contains 14 residues. The CDR3 DNA reads as TGCACCAGCGCGGGGGGGGCCCGCACAGATACGCAGTATTTT. Translation gives CTSAGGARTDTQYF.

This clonotype was observed a few times. The rearrangement joins TRBV20-1 to TRBJ2-5; D is uncertain. The CDR3 covers 12 residues. The ends were cut back, 1 base at V and 5 bases at J, with 8 bases in the middle. The germline CDR1 and CDR2 sequences are DFQATT and SNEGSKA (reference sequence). The CDR3 bases are TGCAGTGCTAGAGGCTCTGAGGAGACCCAGTACTTC. Translation gives CSARGSEETQYF.

This clonotype was detected a few times. A read error may produce the germline difference seen at one junction end. J is TRBJ1-4 and V is TRBV10-1; D is unclear. The CDR3 runs 15 residues. Germline V gene lookup returns CDR1 WNHNN and CDR2 SYGVQD (reference sequence). The CDR3 sequence is CASYSPGATTEKLFF. CDR3 nucleotides: TGCGCCAGTTATTCACCGGGAGCAACTACTGAAAAACTGTTTTTT.

There are a few counts of this clonotype. The chain joins TRBV4-1 to TRBJ2-1; D is unclear. Germline V gives CDR1 MGHRA, CDR2 YSYEKL. V was cut by 0 bases and J by 9 bases, with 6 bases left in between. The CDR3 covers 12 residues. The CDR3 coding sequence is TGCGCCAGCAGCCAAGAAAACGTTGAGCAGTTCTTC. Protein: CASSQENVEQFF.

This clonotype was detected a few times. The chain is built from TRBV28 and TRBJ2-3, with unresolved D. V was clipped by 5 bases and J by 3 bases, with 12 bases between them. There are 14 residues in the CDR3. The germline gives CDR1 MDHEN, CDR2 SYDVKM. CDR3 nucleotide sequence: TGTGCCAGCAGTGCTCCTGTATATACAGATACGCAGTATTTT. Amino acid sequence: CASSAPVYTDTQYF.

The genes are TRBV6-6 and TRBJ1-2; TRBD1 is a possible D gene (6 bases). Trimming left V 5 bases short and J 5 bases short, with 12 bases between. CDR3 length equals 13 residues. Germline assignment: CDR1 MNHNY and CDR2 SVGAGI (reference sequence). The CDR3 coding sequence is TGTGCCAGCAGTCGGGGGGCGTATTATGGCTACACCTTC. Encoded protein: CASSRGAYYGYTF.

The gene calls are TRBV19 and TRBJ1-1, with D possibly matching TRBD1 (6 bases). This CDR3 contains 14 residues. The V gene lost 4 bases and the J gene lost 4 bases, with 13 bases spanning the gap. Germline CDR1 is LNHDA and CDR2 is SQIVND (reference sequence). The CDR3 bases are TGTGCCAGTAGTAAGGCCAGGGGTATCACTGAAGCTTTCTTT. It encodes CASSKARGITEAFF.

A few counts support this clonotype. The chain is built from TRBV4-1 and TRBJ2-1; no definite D call. The V and J ends lost 1 base and 4 bases respectively, with 14 bases between them. The CDR3 is 16 residues long. Germline CDR1 reads MGHRA; CDR2 reads YSYEKL. The DNA for the CDR3 is TGCGCCAGCAGCCAAGCTACTGCTTCCCAGTACAATGAGCAGTTCTTC. Translation: CASSQATASQYNEQFF.

This clonotype is a singleton in its sample. This rearrangement joins TRBV20-1 to TRBJ1-2; no reliable D call. CDR3 length: 16 amino acids. V dropped 6 bases and J dropped 4 bases, with 24 bases sitting between them. The V gene's germline CDR1 is DFQATT and CDR2 SNEGSKA (reference sequence). In DNA, the CDR3 is TGCAGTGCCGTGAACATTGAGCCCTCCAACCCCTATGGCTACACCTTC. Encoded protein: CSAVNIEPSNPYGYTF.

The chain has TRBV2 and TRBJ2-3; D may be TRBD1 (5 bases). The CDR3 has 14 residues. The V gene lost 6 bases and the J gene lost 3 bases, with 13 bases spanning the gap. Germline loops: CDR1 SNHLY, CDR2 FYNNEI. The CDR3 region has the DNA TGTGCCAGCAGGCAAGGGGTGGCGACAGATACGCAGTATTTT. This sequence encodes CASRQGVATDTQYF.

CDR3 bases: TGTGCCAGCACTGAAGAGTGGCGGGTAGGCGATACGCAGTATTTT. This codes for CASTEEWRVGDTQYF. The V and J genes are TRBV12-3 or TRBV12-4 and TRBJ2-3; D may be TRBD2 (5 bases). The CDR3 runs to 15 residues. V was shortened by 7 bases and J by 6 bases, with 20 bases between the two germline ends.

This sequence joins TRBV6-4 and TRBJ2-1; the match to TRBD2 covers 9 bases. The CDR3 extends over 14 amino acids. The germline V gene has CDR1 MRHNA and CDR2 SNTAGT. After removal of 7 bases from V and 10 bases from J, the junction contained 11 bases not matched to a gene. Here the CDR3 reads CASMKLAGAGEQFF. The CDR3 DNA follows: TGTGCCAGCATGAAGTTAGCGGGAGCGGGCGAGCAGTTCTTC.